This T cell receptor beta chain came from a study of tumor-infiltrating lymphocytes in primary liver carcinoma. Findings of the study overall: Reduced overlap was seen in tumor-adjacent and tumor-blood pairs versus tumor region pairs.

Turning to this clonotype: The antigen is undetermined. A much larger clone differs from this one at a single base, so this may be a read error.

Starting from around 0.45 ug of total RNA, TCR beta cDNA was produced with a primer in the constant region. ARM-PCR was slightly modified, and three nested multiplex PCR rounds with it gave rise to the TCR beta libraries. Amplification in the first two PCR rounds was performed using TRBV1-TRBV30 forward primers and a C-beta reverse primer for around 11 cycles each. Via MiXCR, TCRdb re-called the multiplex PCR reads, giving one row per CDR3 protein. The sample includes around 50,000 distinct CDR3 sequences, 60% to 75% of them seen just once. Total RNA and DNA came together from roughly 20-30 mg of bulk tissue without cell sorting. Treatment-naive at the time, the patients had chronic HBV infection. From germline, CDR1 is SGHRS and CDR2 YFSETQ. The CDR3 consists of 18 residues. V shed 0 bases, J shed 0 bases, and the junction held 5 bases outside the gene matches.

This chain uses TRBV5-1 with TRBJ2-6; 8 bases are shared with TRBD2. The sequence was obtained from a man aged 35 to 55 with primary liver carcinoma and hepatitis B virus infection. The sample taken for sequencing was liver tumor tissue from sampling region 3. Regarding subset: tumor region T3, left-lateral pole. In DNA, the CDR3 is TGCGCCAGCAGCTTGGTAGCGGGATCTTCCTCTGGGGCCAACGTCCTGACTTTC. Residues: CASSLVAGSSSGANVLTF.